One sample yielded the 18 T cell receptor beta chains listed below, sequenced in a study of T-cell reconstitution after alpha-beta-depleted transplantation in children. TCRbeta library construction was performed incorporating unique molecular identifiers. Each CDR3 protein is one row after TCRdb ran MiXCR on the PCR reads. The table records hundreds of thousands of distinct CDR3 sequences, about 16% of them present only once. This specimen consisted of PBMCs, mostly from graft donor cells, obtained 360 days after TCRalphabeta/CD19-depleted stem cell transplant. These receptors came from a boy younger than two who had a stem cell transplant for Wiskott-Aldrich syndrome, so the T cells may come from the graft donor.

This clonotype appeared a few times. V is TRBV6-5 and J is TRBJ2-7; TRBD2 aligns across 9 bases. Trimming cost V 2 bases and J 3 bases; bases outside gene matches: 2. The CDR3 contains 14 residues. The germline gives CDR1 MNHEY, CDR2 SVGAGI. The CDR3 nucleotides read TGTGCCAGCAGTTACGGGACTAGCCGCTACGAGCAGTACTTC. Translated, it gives CASSYGTSRYEQYF.

The chain recombines TRBV5-1 with TRBJ2-2; 9 bases match TRBD1. Per the germline V gene, CDR1 is SGHRS and CDR2 is YFSETQ. CDR3 length: 16 residues. Germline trimming cut 4 bases from V and 5 bases from J; bases unmatched to any gene: 9. DNA for the CDR3: TGCGCCAGCAGCCCAGGGACAGGGCGGCGGACCGGGGAGCTGTTTTTT. Translation gives CASSPGTGRRTGELFF.

This clonotype showed up many times. The chain employs TRBV6-2 or TRBV6-3 and TRBJ2-1; tentative D call: TRBD1 (6 bases). CDR1 and CDR2 (germline): MNHEY, SVGEGT. Trimming shortened V by 2 bases and J by 0 bases, and 8 bases separated the two germline ends. The CDR3 spans 15 residues. DNA for the CDR3: TGTGCCAGCAGTTACGGGGGCCTCTCCTACAATGAGCAGTTCTTC. Translated: CASSYGGLSYNEQFF.

This clonotype was seen a handful of times. J is TRBJ2-7 and V is TRBV20-1; D not certain. The CDR3 is 12 residues long. CDR1 and CDR2 (germline): DFQATT, SNEGSKA (reference sequence). Between the trimmed V and J ends, which lost 3 bases and 3 bases, there was a span of 9 bases. The CDR3 protein is CSARPNGYEQYF. The CDR3 DNA follows: TGCAGTGCTAGGCCGAATGGCTACGAGCAGTACTTC.

The chain uses TRBV18 and TRBJ2-3; no clear D gene. Trimming left V 3 bases short and J 0 bases short, with 7 bases between. CDR1 KGHSH and CDR2 LQKENI come from the germline V gene. This CDR3 spans 14 amino acids. The CDR3 DNA follows: TGTGCCAGCTCACCGGGTATCAGCACAGATACGCAGTATTTT. Translated: CASSPGISTDTQYF.

The chain combines TRBV3-1 with TRBJ2-7; no clear D. The CDR3 consists of 13 residues. V shed 2 bases and J shed 2 bases, with 7 bases lying between them. Germline V gene lookup returns CDR1 LGHDT and CDR2 YNNKEL (reference sequence). The CDR3 nucleotides read TGTGCCAGCAGCCAAAGGACGACCTACGAGCAGTACTTC. This sequence encodes CASSQRTTYEQYF.

Only a few counts were recorded for this clonotype. The chain links TRBV10-3 to TRBJ2-5; the D is unclear. This CDR3 contains 15 residues. Trimming took 4 bases from V and 4 from J, leaving 16 bases between them. Germline CDR1 ENHRY, CDR2 SYGVKD. CDR3 DNA sequence: TGTGCCATCAGTGGCGACCTGGGCTTCAGAGAGACCCAGTACTTC. Protein product: CAISGDLGFRETQYF.

The rearrangement joins TRBV4-1 to TRBJ1-2; maybe TRBD1 (6 bases). This CDR3 region has 16 residues. The germline V gene has CDR1 MGHRA and CDR2 YSYEKL. V dropped 1 base and J dropped 1 base, with 13 bases sitting between them. The CDR3 DNA reads as TGCGCCAGCAGCCAAGTTTTTAGGACAGTTAACTATGGCTACACCTTC. It encodes CASSQVFRTVNYGYTF.

The rearrangement uses TRBV14 and TRBJ2-1; D ambiguous. The CDR3 has 13 amino acids. Trimming stripped 5 bases from V and 3 bases from J, with 8 bases between. Per germline, CDR1 SGHDN and CDR2 FVKESK. This chain's CDR3 is CASSEVLYNEQFF. In nucleotides, the CDR3 is TGTGCCAGCAGCGAAGTCCTCTACAATGAGCAGTTCTTC. Filled out from reference TRBV14 and TRBJ2-1, the complete variable domain reads EAGVTQFPSHSVIEKGQTVTLRCDPISGHDNLYWYRRVMGKEIKFLLHFVKESKQDESGMPNNRFLAERTGGTYSTLKVQPAELEDSGVYFCASSEVLYNEQFFGPGTRLTVL.

The rearrangement uses TRBV6-5 and TRBJ2-7; D possibly uses TRBD1 or TRBD2 (5 bases each). Germline V gene data show CDR1 as MNHEY and CDR2 as SVGAGI. CDR3 size: 12 residues. Trimming took off 6 bases at V and 4 bases at J, with 10 bases between the two ends. CDR3 sequence reads: CASRGWGYEQYF. The CDR3 DNA follows: TGTGCCAGCAGGGGTTGGGGGTACGAGCAGTACTTC.

The CDR3 nucleotides read TGCAGTGCTACAACTAGCGGGAGTATACAAGAGACCCAGTACTTC. This gives the protein CSATTSGSIQETQYF. V and J are TRBV20-1 and TRBJ2-5; TRBD2 aligns across 11 bases. This CDR3 has 15 residues. CDR1 is DFQATT, CDR2 SNEGSKA, per germline (reference sequence). With 4 bases clipped from V and 2 bases from J, the junction kept 6 bases outside the gene matches.

This clonotype has more than one count but fewer than ten. This chain joins TRBV4-3 and TRBJ2-2; 7 nucleotides match TRBD1. Germline CDR1 reads LGHNA; CDR2 reads YSLEER. This CDR3 region has 16 residues. The junction had 6 bases not matched to a gene; V was cut back by 0 bases and J by 5 bases. The CDR3 DNA follows: TGCGCCAGCAGCCAAGATTCGGGACAGAGGACCGGGGAGCTGTTTTTT. Amino acid sequence: CASSQDSGQRTGELFF.

This clonotype came up a few times. This chain links TRBV4-3 with TRBJ2-5; D is possibly TRBD2 (5 bases). Germline V CDR1 and CDR2: LGHNA, YSLEER. The length of the CDR3 is 12 residues. Trimming left V 0 bases short and J 7 bases short, with 6 bases between. The CDR3 DNA sequence: TGCGCCAGCAGCCAAGATGGAGGGACCCAGTACTTC. This translates into CASSQDGGTQYF.

The chain employs TRBV2 and TRBJ2-2; D may be TRBD2 (5 bases). The CDR3 is made up of 12 amino acids. The germline CDR1 and CDR2 sequences are SNHLY and FYNNEI. V lost 8 bases, J lost 6 bases, and 10 bases lay in between. The CDR3 loop is CASWGESGELFF. The CDR3 DNA reads TGTGCCAGCTGGGGAGAATCCGGGGAGCTGTTTTTT.

The chain carries TRBV13 and TRBJ2-3; the match to TRBD2 covers 8 bases. Germline CDR1 PRHDT, CDR2 FYEKMQ (reference sequence). The CDR3 is 18 amino acids. V lost 3 bases and J lost 0; bases outside the gene matches: 11. The CDR3 region is CASSLLRTSRSSTDTQYF. The CDR3 DNA follows: TGTGCCAGCAGCTTGCTCCGGACTAGCCGGTCGAGCACAGATACGCAGTATTTT. Full variable domain (remainder filled in from reference TRBV13 and TRBJ2-3): AAGVIQSPRHLIKEKRETATLKCYPIPRHDTVYWYQQGPGQDPQFLISFYEKMQSDKGSIPDRFSAQQFSDYHSELNMSSLELGDSALYFCASSLLRTSRSSTDTQYFGPGTRLTVL.

This clonotype was detected only a few times. V and J are TRBV20-1 and TRBJ1-1; no reliable D call. Trimming stripped 5 bases from V and 3 bases from J, with 19 bases between. This CDR3 is 15 amino acids long. Per the germline V gene, CDR1 is DFQATT and CDR2 is SNEGSKA (reference sequence). The CDR3 nucleotides are TGCAGTGCTCTGCCCCTAGGACTTAAGGACACTGAAGCTTTCTTT. It codes for CSALPLGLKDTEAFF.

The chain uses TRBV4-1 and TRBJ2-7, with 10 bases lining up with TRBD2. Germline V gives CDR1 MGHRA, CDR2 YSYEKL. CDR3 length: 18 amino acids. Trimming removed 3 bases from V and 3 bases from J; junction bases left unmatched: 14. The CDR3 here is CASSHEIAGGWGHYEQYF. The CDR3 bases are TGCGCCAGCAGCCACGAGATAGCGGGGGGATGGGGGCACTACGAGCAGTACTTC.

Ten or more counts support this clonotype. V and J are TRBV12-3 or TRBV12-4 and TRBJ1-1; D perhaps matches TRBD1 (5 bases). Trimming removed 7 bases at V and 1 base at J, with 10 bases between. The CDR3 spans 13 residues. As DNA, the CDR3 is TGTGCCAGCAACCGCAGGGAGAACACTGAAGCTTTCTTT. Encoded protein: CASNRRENTEAFF.